This TCR beta chain appears in the sequencing data of a study of T cells in localized non-small cell lung cancer. Overall study results and limits: Longer overall survival accompanied higher blood T cell density. Exceeding tumor, uninvolved adjacent lung had the highest T cell clonality.

The data were produced by immunoSEQ multiplex PCR, yet TCRdb's version contains in-frame clones alone and is incomplete. Of approximately 4,200 clones in the sample, around 92% were seen once. The germline V gene encodes CDR1 WNHNN and CDR2 SYGVQD (reference sequence). V lost 3 bases and J 4 bases, leaving 3 bases between the germline ends. The CDR3 sequence is 11 residues long. With regard to this clone: Antigen specificity is unknown.

The sample consisted of peripheral blood, taken before any cancer treatment. The chain has TRBV10-1 and TRBJ2-5; unclear D gene. The TCR comes from a woman aged 40-70 years with stage I lung adenocarcinoma. CDR3 nucleotide sequence: TGCGCCAGCAGTGATCGAGAGACCCAGTACTTC. Its translation is CASSDRETQYF.